A selection of T cell receptor beta chains follows, all from one sample in a study of OX40 agonist ivuxolimab in advanced cancers. Measured with immunoSEQ multiplex PCR; TCRdb has only the in-frame clones, and not every one. The sample consists of under 40,000 clones, about 90% of them appearing once. The sequencing used CD4+ or CD8+ T cells sorted from blood, collected in a trial of the OX40 agonist ivuxolimab. All receptors come from an adult with an advanced solid tumor such as melanoma, head and neck, liver or kidney cancer. Each CDR3 is given with its conserved first and last residue. D genes are given only for firm matches.

j_call | d_call | v_call | cdr3_nt | cdr3_aa
TRBJ1-4 | NA | TRBV7-9 | TGTGCCAGCAGCTTACCTGGGGGTAGGAAAAAACTGTTTTTT | CASSLPGGRKKLFF
TRBJ1-3 | NA | TRBV6-6 | TGTGCCAGCAGCACCGACAGGAGCTCTGGAAACACCATATATTTT | CASSTDRSSGNTIYF
TRBJ2-2 | TRBD2 | TRBV7-9 | TGTGCCAGCAGTCCCACCGGGGGGTTAGGCACCGGGGAGCTGTTTTTT | CASSPTGGLGTGELFF
TRBJ2-7 | TRBD1 | TRBV13 | TGTGCCAGCAGCCCATCAGGACAGGACTACGAGCAGTACTTC | CASSPSGQDYEQYF
TRBJ2-1 | TRBD1 | TRBV7-6 | TGTGCCAGCAGCTCCCGGGACAGGGGCAACAATGAGCAGTTCTTC | CASSSRDRGNNEQFF
TRBJ2-7 | TRBD2 | TRBV19 | TGTGCCAGTAGTATCACAGCGGGGGCGTACGAGCAGTACTTC | CASSITAGAYEQYF
TRBJ2-1 | NA | TRBV5-1 | TGCGCCAGCAGCCCGCCAGGGCCACCTTTTCTTGAGCAGTTCTTC | CASSPPGPPFLEQFF
TRBJ1-2 | NA | TRBV4-3 | TGCGCCAGCAGCCAAGGTGTAGGGAACTATGGCTACACCTTC | CASSQGVGNYGYTF
TRBJ2-7 | NA | TRBV5-1 | TGTGCCAGCAGCTTTGGCCAGATCGACGAGCAGTACTTC | CASSFGQIDEQYF
TRBJ2-6 | NA | TRBV27 | TGTGCCAGCAGTTTTGGCGGGGCTGGGGCCAACGTCCTGACTTTC | CASSFGGAGANVLTF
TRBJ1-2 | NA | TRBV7-2 | TGTGCCAGCAGCTTAGGGGGGTTTAACTATGGCTACACCTTC | CASSLGGFNYGYTF
TRBJ2-2 | NA | TRBV25-1 | TGTGCCAGCAGTGAAGCTGGGGGACCCGGGGAGCTGTTTTTT | CASSEAGGPGELFF
TRBJ2-1 | TRBD2 | TRBV7-8 | TGTGCCAGCAGCCTGGGTAGCGGGGGGTCCCCGCAGAATGAGCAGTTCTTC | CASSLGSGGSPQNEQFF
TRBJ2-3 | NA | TRBV10-3 | TGTGCCATCAGACTGGGCACAGATACGCAGTATTTT | CAIRLGTDTQYF
TRBJ2-7 | NA | TRBV19 | TGTGCCAGTAGTTACAGCGGCGAGCAGTACTTC | CASSYSGEQYF
TRBJ2-3 | TRBD1 | TRBV19 | TGTGCCAGTAGTATTAAGGACAGGACGTTCTCACACTTTGATACGCAGTATTTT | CASSIKDRTFSHFDTQYF
TRBJ2-2 | TRBD1 | TRBV6-4 | TGTGCCAGCAGAATACAGGGGAGCGGCGGGGAGCTGTTTTTT | CASRIQGSGGELFF